The rows below give T cell receptor beta chains drawn from one sample of a study of shared clonotypes between healthy human individuals. Profiled with immunoSEQ multiplex PCR; TCRdb holds only in-frame clones, not every one. The sample holds roughly 2 million clones, about 94% seen once. Sample: naive CD4+ T cells sorted from blood. The receptors come from a young man in good health. CDR3s include the opening cysteine and the closing phenylalanine or tryptophan. The D gene is left open where the match is weak. Rows give clone size only sometimes, using once, few, many, or a class for an expanded clone.

TRBV11-2	NA	NA	TRBJ2-2	CASSQSSGTIHSGELFF	TGTGCCAGCAGCCAATCCTCCGGGACAATTCACAGTGGGGAGCTGTTTTTT
TRBV10-3	NA	NA	TRBJ2-3	CAISAVIADTQYF	TGTGCCATCAGTGCTGTCATAGCAGATACGCAGTATTTT
TRBV15	NA	TRBD1	TRBJ2-7	CATSRDPGQGYEQYF	TGTGCCACCAGCAGAGATCCGGGACAGGGATACGAGCAGTACTTC
TRBV5-4	NA	TRBD1	TRBJ1-4	CASSLAGTGGEKLFF	TGTGCCAGCAGCTTGGCCGGGACAGGGGGGGAAAAACTGTTTTTT
TRBV5-1	NA	NA	TRBJ1-1	CASSLLQLNTEAFF	TGCGCCAGCAGCTTACTACAGCTGAACACTGAAGCTTTCTTT
TRBV7-2	NA	NA	TRBJ1-6	CASSSSWGFNSPLHF	TGTGCCAGCAGTTCGTCATGGGGCTTTAATTCACCCCTCCACTTT
TRBV25-1	NA	TRBD1	TRBJ1-1	CASSRDREAFF	TGTGCCAGCAGCCGGGACAGGGAGGCTTTCTTT
TRBV5-6	NA	NA	TRBJ2-2	CASSLYTRVGNTGELFF	TGTGCCAGCAGCTTGTATACTAGGGTCGGGAACACCGGGGAGCTGTTTTTT
TRBV7-9	NA	NA	TRBJ1-6	CASSPNAGNSPLHF	TGTGCCAGCAGCCCTAATGCGGGGAACTCACCCCTCCACTTT
TRBV5-1	NA	NA	TRBJ2-1	CASSTESYNEQFF	TGCGCCAGCAGCACCGAATCTTACAATGAGCAGTTCTTC
TRBV18	once	NA	TRBJ2-6	CASSRTRGANVLTF	TGTGCCAGCTCACGTACTCGGGGGGCCAACGTCCTGACTTTC
TRBV11-2	NA	NA	TRBJ1-1	CASSLVLGNTEAFF	TGTGCCAGCAGCCTTGTGTTGGGGAACACTGAAGCTTTCTTT
TRBV5-4	NA	TRBD2	TRBJ2-7	CASSLGLAGGIGYEQYF	TGTGCCAGCAGCTTGGGGCTAGCGGGAGGTATAGGCTACGAGCAGTACTTC
TRBV7-2	NA	NA	TRBJ1-4	CASSLGRGEKLFF	TGTGCCAGCAGCTTGGGCCGGGGAGAAAAACTGTTTTTT
TRBV5-5	NA	NA	TRBJ1-6	CASSPGGIVSPLHF	TGTGCCAGCAGTCCCGGCGGGATTGTTTCACCCCTCCACTTT
TRBV4-2	NA	NA	TRBJ1-3	CASSHEIGGSGNTIYF	TGTGCCAGCAGCCATGAAATAGGGGGGTCTGGAAACACCATATATTTT
TRBV25-1	NA	NA	TRBJ1-1	CASSGWNTEAFF	TGTGCCAGCAGTGGCTGGAACACTGAAGCTTTCTTT
TRBV18	once	NA	TRBJ1-1	CASSKTRGDTEAFF	TGTGCCAGCTCAAAAACGCGGGGTGACACTGAAGCTTTCTTT
TRBV6-5	NA	TRBD1	TRBJ1-2	CASAGGGGYTF	TGTGCCAGCGCAGGGGGCGGAGGCTACACCTTC
TRBV5-1	NA	NA	TRBJ1-6	CASSLDTIENSPLHF	TGCGCCAGCAGCTTGGACACCATTGAGAATTCACCCCTCCACTTT
TRBV5-1	NA	TRBD1	TRBJ1-5	CASSPTGGNQPQHF	TGCGCCAGCAGCCCAACAGGGGGCAATCAGCCCCAGCATTTT
TRBV11-2	NA	NA	TRBJ2-1	CASSRNYNEQFF	TGTGCCAGCAGCCGAAACTACAATGAGCAGTTCTTC
TRBV10-3	NA	NA	TRBJ1-5	CAISEGREGQPQHF	TGTGCCATCAGTGAGGGCAGGGAGGGTCAGCCCCAGCATTTT
TRBV7-9	once	NA	TRBJ1-2	CASSLLSGVRIYGYTF	TGTGCCAGCAGCTTATTGTCGGGGGTCCGGATCTATGGCTACACCTTC
TRBV6-9	NA	TRBD2	TRBJ2-1	CASRTSGGAYNEQFF	TGTGCCAGCAGGACTAGCGGGGGGGCCTACAATGAGCAGTTCTTC
TRBV5-8	NA	NA	TRBJ1-5	CASSPGPPYSNQPQHF	TGTGCCAGCAGCCCGGGACCGCCGTATAGCAATCAGCCCCAGCATTTT
TRBV6-5	NA	NA	TRBJ1-1	CASRRGNTEAFF	TGTGCCAGTCGACGGGGGAACACTGAAGCTTTCTTT
TRBV5-4	NA	NA	TRBJ1-3	CASSEGRNSGNTIYF	TGTGCCAGCAGCGAGGGACGGAACTCTGGAAACACCATATATTTT
TRBV19	NA	NA	TRBJ2-2	CASSSGPNTGELFF	TGTGCCAGTAGTAGTGGCCCGAACACCGGGGAGCTGTTTTTT
TRBV5-1	NA	NA	TRBJ1-1	CASSWRGNEAFF	TGCGCCAGCAGCTGGAGGGGGAATGAAGCTTTCTTT
TRBV7-2	NA	TRBD2	TRBJ2-7	CASSLVPGLAGRQVEQYF	TGTGCCAGCAGCTTAGTGCCGGGACTAGCGGGACGGCAAGTCGAGCAGTACTTC
TRBV6-1	NA	NA	TRBJ1-5	CASSEAANQPQHF	TGTGCCAGCAGTGAGGCGGCTAATCAGCCCCAGCATTTT
TRBV4-1	NA	NA	TRBJ1-4	CASSQGTIRVATNEKLFF	TGCGCCAGCAGCCAAGGAACGATTCGGGTCGCAACTAATGAAAAACTGTTTTTT
TRBV9	once	TRBD2	TRBJ2-1	CASSVLGLASNEQFF	TGTGCCAGCAGCGTCCTTGGACTAGCCTCCAATGAGCAGTTCTTC
TRBV4-1	NA	TRBD1	TRBJ2-7	CASSRPTGGQYEQYF	TGCGCCAGCAGCCGACCGACAGGGGGACAATACGAGCAGTACTTC
TRBV6-1	NA	TRBD1	TRBJ1-5	CASSAWTGRSDQPQHF	TGTGCCAGCAGTGCCTGGACAGGGAGAAGCGATCAGCCCCAGCATTTT
TRBV5-1	NA	TRBD2	TRBJ2-7	CASSAGLAGSEQYF	TGCGCCAGCAGCGCGGGACTAGCGGGCTCCGAGCAGTACTTC
TRBV11-2	NA	NA	TRBJ1-2	CASSPSGYYGYTF	TGTGCCAGCAGCCCTTCGGGCTACTATGGCTACACCTTC
TRBV29-1	NA	NA	TRBJ1-3	CSVKASGDTIYF	TGCAGCGTTAAGGCTTCCGGGGACACCATATATTTT
TRBV5-1	once	NA	TRBJ2-3	CASSLEWGTQYF	TGCGCCAGCAGCTTGGAATGGGGTACGCAGTATTTT
TRBV6-5	NA	NA	TRBJ2-7	CASSYSGQPSTYEQYF	TGTGCCAGCAGTTACTCTGGACAGCCTTCCACCTACGAGCAGTACTTC
TRBV5-6	NA	TRBD1	TRBJ1-2	CASRSPGQGSGGYTF	TGTGCCAGCAGGTCTCCGGGACAGGGATCGGGCGGCTACACCTTC
TRBV30	NA	NA	TRBJ2-7	CAWNRGFGVDEQYF	TGTGCCTGGAATCGCGGCTTCGGAGTAGACGAGCAGTACTTC
TRBV11-2	NA	NA	TRBJ1-1	CASSLEGQISEAFF	TGTGCCAGCAGCTTAGAAGGCCAGATCTCCGAAGCTTTCTTT
TRBV2	NA	TRBD1	TRBJ2-1	CASSGDRARNEQFF	TGTGCCAGCAGTGGGGACAGGGCCCGCAATGAGCAGTTCTTC
TRBV7-8	NA	NA	TRBJ1-1	CASSRSVSKMNTEAFF	TGTGCCAGCAGCCGATCGGTCAGCAAGATGAACACTGAAGCTTTCTTT
TRBV15	NA	NA	TRBJ2-5	CATSSERTGIGTQYF	TGTGCCACCAGCAGCGAACGGACGGGGATTGGAACCCAGTACTTC
TRBV27	NA	TRBD2	TRBJ2-2	CASSFGLAGITGELFF	TGTGCCAGCAGTTTCGGACTAGCCGGGATCACCGGGGAGCTGTTTTTT
TRBV10-3	NA	NA	TRBJ2-4	CAISPTSPLAKNIQYF	TGTGCCATCAGTCCAACTAGTCCACTAGCCAAAAACATTCAGTACTTC
TRBV2	NA	NA	TRBJ2-7	CASGSESSYEQYF	TGTGCCAGCGGGAGCGAAAGCTCCTACGAGCAGTACTTC
TRBV7-6	NA	NA	TRBJ1-5	CASSLTGGQPQHF	TGTGCCAGCAGCTTAACGGGGGGCCAGCCCCAGCATTTT
TRBV6-5	NA	TRBD2	TRBJ2-7	CASSYSNLAGGYEQYF	TGTGCCAGCAGTTACTCGAACCTAGCGGGGGGATACGAGCAGTACTTC